This TCR beta chain is from a study of cytomegalovirus exposure and HLA in healthy donors. Healthy bone marrow donors formed the donor group. On this clone itself: The antigen is not known.

Germline CDR1 is SGHRS and CDR2 is YFSETQ. CDR3 size: 16 residues. V was trimmed by 2 bases and J by 4 bases, leaving 19 bases between them. General study findings and limits: The only immune exposure information that was available was CMV serostatus. Later analysis reportedly placed an Asian-associated ancestry cluster below the roughly 680-donor mean in N-insertions.

Amplification used 60 Vbeta primers and 13 Jbeta primers. In the study's own analysis: Later, tens of millions of unique TCR beta chains were counted in an analysis, and approximately 10 million of them were shared. The table came from immunoSEQ multiplex PCR; TCRdb's copy has only in-frame clones and leaves some out. V and J calls and clone size are as listed in that table; D and trimming were resolved from the DNA. This table holds 90,000 to 110,000 clones, about 86% found once. The rearrangement uses TRBV5-1 and TRBJ2-7, with D unclear. The material sequenced was PBMCs. This clonotype was sampled from a woman in her thirties in good health and CMV-seronegative. Written as DNA, the CDR3 is TGCGCCAGCAGCTTAGACGGAATGTGGCCTAGATACGAGCAGTACTTC. It is translated as CASSLDGMWPRYEQYF.